The table lists the clone carrying this T cell receptor beta chain with a few counts. Its target is unknown. The data are from a study of CD8 T cells in ankylosing spondylitis. Study outcomes and limitations: What seemed typical of ankylosing spondylitis blood was a TCR beta motif built from about 8 highly homologous variants. Some of the motif variants had earlier been found in reactive arthritis patients' fluid and blood.

5'-RACE, quantitative and with molecular barcodes, yielded the TCR beta libraries. TCRdb reprocessed the 5' RACE reads via MiXCR and lists one record per CDR3 protein. The sample comprises fewer than 400,000 distinct CDR3 sequences, more than 20% of which are singletons, and about a sixth rests with the top ten. The CDR3 runs to 14 residues. V was clipped by 1 base and J by 7 bases, with 11 bases between them. Germline V gene data show CDR1 as SGHVS and CDR2 as FQNEAQ. What was sequenced was blood, either unsorted or a sorted T cell fraction (not recorded which). The sequence derives from a male donor with ankylosing spondylitis. This sequence joins TRBV7-8 and TRBJ2-1, with D perhaps TRBD2 (6 bases). The CDR3 DNA follows: TGTGCCAGCAGCTTAGTGGCGGGACGGAATGAGCAGTTCTTC. Translation gives CASSLVAGRNEQFF.